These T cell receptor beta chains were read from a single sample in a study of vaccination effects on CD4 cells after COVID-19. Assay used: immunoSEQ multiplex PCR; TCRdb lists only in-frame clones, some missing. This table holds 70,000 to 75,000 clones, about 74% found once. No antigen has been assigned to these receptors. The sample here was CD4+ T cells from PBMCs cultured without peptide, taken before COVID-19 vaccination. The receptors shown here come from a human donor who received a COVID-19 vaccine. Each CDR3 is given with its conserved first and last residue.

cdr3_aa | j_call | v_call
CASSLAFVDFGETQYF | TRBJ2-5 | TRBV5-1
CASSKPTGGSTEAFF | TRBJ1-1 | TRBV6-5
CASSEFSGGAYNEQFF | TRBJ2-1 | TRBV18
CASSRDRDNSPLHF | TRBJ1-6 | TRBV6-1
CASSSGQGAAGNTIYF | TRBJ1-3 | TRBV27
CASSGTAGNEQFF | TRBJ2-1 | TRBV2
CASSLWPTGSSTDTQYF | TRBJ2-3 | TRBV5-1
CASSSLAGTSTDTQYF | TRBJ2-3 | TRBV7-3
CASSLDRGTYGYTF | TRBJ1-2 | TRBV5-1
CASSQGWETGTGELFF | TRBJ2-2 | TRBV3-1/TRBV3-2
CASSPPGLAGGPSHEQFF | TRBJ2-1 | TRBV18
CASSPWTATNEKLFF | TRBJ1-4 | TRBV18
CATSGTAAAGETQYF | TRBJ2-5 | TRBV24-1